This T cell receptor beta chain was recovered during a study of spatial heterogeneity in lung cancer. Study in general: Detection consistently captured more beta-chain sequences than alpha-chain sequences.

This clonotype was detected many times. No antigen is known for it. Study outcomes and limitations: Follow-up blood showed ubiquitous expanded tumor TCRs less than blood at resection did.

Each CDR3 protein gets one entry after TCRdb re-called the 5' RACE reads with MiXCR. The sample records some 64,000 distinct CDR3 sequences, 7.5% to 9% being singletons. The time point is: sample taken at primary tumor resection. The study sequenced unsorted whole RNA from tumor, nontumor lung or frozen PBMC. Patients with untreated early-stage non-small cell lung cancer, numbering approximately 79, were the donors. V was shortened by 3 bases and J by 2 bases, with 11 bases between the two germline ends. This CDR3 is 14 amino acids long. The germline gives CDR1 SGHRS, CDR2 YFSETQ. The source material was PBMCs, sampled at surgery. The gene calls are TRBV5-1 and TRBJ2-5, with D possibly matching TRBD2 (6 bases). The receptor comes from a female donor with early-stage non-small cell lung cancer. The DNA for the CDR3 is TGCGCCAGCAGCTCGGGGACTGCACAAGAGACCCAGTACTTC. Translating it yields CASSSGTAQETQYF.